A selection of T cell receptor beta chains follows, all from one sample in a study of T-cell memory formation after mild COVID-19. TCRdb processed the 5' RACE reads anew with MiXCR; each CDR3 protein has one entry. The sample holds fewer than 300,000 distinct CDR3 sequences, 16% seen once. Sequencing was performed on PBMCs or a T cell subset sorted from them (not recorded which). The receptors were sampled from a man younger than 30 who had mild COVID-19 (a few samples of this study predate the infection). Cell type and time point are not known. CDR3s leave out the opening cysteine and the closing phenylalanine or tryptophan. Each record gives: V gene, clone size, J gene, D gene, CDR3 protein. D genes are given only for firm matches. Clone size is not always given. Where it is, it says once, few, many or a class for expanded clones.

TRBV11-2	-	TRBJ1-2	-	ATRRPGRPNYGYT
TRBV4-3	few	TRBJ1-1	-	ASSQGVEAF
TRBV3-1	-	TRBJ1-1	-	ASSQVQAEGAF
TRBV7-3	many	TRBJ2-5	-	ASSLGAEETQY
TRBV7-9	few	TRBJ2-7	-	ASSPREGFYEQY
TRBV5-1	-	TRBJ2-1	-	ASSLRFQGSGNEQF
TRBV4-1	-	TRBJ1-2	-	ASSPGSQFHYGYT
TRBV3-1	-	TRBJ1-6	TRBD1	ASSTQDREISPLH
TRBV2	few	TRBJ2-3	-	ASTLGLPTVTDTQY
TRBV4-1	-	TRBJ2-3	-	ASRHGTDTQY
TRBV24-1	few	TRBJ2-1	TRBD2	ATSASGGSNEQF
TRBV4-1	few	TRBJ1-1	-	ASSKNTEAF
TRBV25-1	few	TRBJ1-1	-	ASSEPWEPSI
TRBV7-9	many	TRBJ1-1	-	ASSLGQEAF
TRBV5-1	-	TRBJ2-1	-	ASSLADNPWSSYNEQF
TRBV9	-	TRBJ1-3	-	ASSARRWASGNTIY
TRBV9	few	TRBJ2-3	TRBD2	ASSPPGGFGTDTQY
TRBV7-9	-	TRBJ2-7	-	ASSPPGSSYEQY
TRBV4-2	few	TRBJ2-1	-	ASSQDKADSSYNEQF
TRBV18	-	TRBJ2-7	-	ASSPPGSHEQY
TRBV7-9	-	TRBJ1-1	TRBD1	ASSFSTGGLTEAF
TRBV6-5	-	TRBJ2-5	TRBD1	ASSYSSTGLGETQY
TRBV9	few	TRBJ1-2	-	ASSARALGP
TRBV2	-	TRBJ1-5	-	ASSGMGARSNQPQH
TRBV7-2	-	TRBJ2-1	TRBD1	ASGGQVNNEQF
TRBV5-1	once	TRBJ1-4	-	ASSLYGATNEKLF
TRBV6-5	-	TRBJ2-3	-	ASSYSTGHYTDTQY
TRBV5-1	-	TRBJ2-3	-	ASSPLGGGASTDTQY
TRBV4-1	few	TRBJ2-3	TRBD1	ASSQDTGEGDTQY
TRBV11-2	-	TRBJ2-7	-	ASSLLSGTF
TRBV6-5	-	TRBJ2-7	-	ATARPVGEQY
TRBV7-2	once	TRBJ1-3	-	ASSREAGNTIY